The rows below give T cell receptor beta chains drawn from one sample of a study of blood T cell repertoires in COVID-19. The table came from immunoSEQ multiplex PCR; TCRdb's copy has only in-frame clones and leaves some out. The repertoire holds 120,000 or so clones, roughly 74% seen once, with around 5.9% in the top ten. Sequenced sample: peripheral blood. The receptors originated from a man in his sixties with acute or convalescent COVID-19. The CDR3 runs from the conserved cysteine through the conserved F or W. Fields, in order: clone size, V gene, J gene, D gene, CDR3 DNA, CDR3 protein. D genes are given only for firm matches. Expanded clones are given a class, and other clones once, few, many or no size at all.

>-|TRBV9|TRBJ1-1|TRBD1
TGTGCCAGCAGCGTAGATACAGGGGCTACTGAAGCTTTCTTT
CASSVDTGATEAFF
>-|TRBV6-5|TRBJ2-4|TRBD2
TGTGCCAGCAGATCCCGTAGCGGGGGGATCAACATTCAGTACTTC
CASRSRSGGINIQYF
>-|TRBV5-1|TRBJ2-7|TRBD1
TGCGCCAGCAGCTTGATTTCAAGCGGACAGGGGGGAAACTACGAGCAGTACTTC
CASSLISSGQGGNYEQYF
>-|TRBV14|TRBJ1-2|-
TGTGCCAGCAGCCGCCAGACGGGGGGAGCTAACTATGGCTACACCTTC
CASSRQTGGANYGYTF
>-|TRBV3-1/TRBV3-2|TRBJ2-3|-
TGTGCCAGCAGTCCTTCGAGGACTAGCACAGATACGCAGTATTTT
CASSPSRTSTDTQYF
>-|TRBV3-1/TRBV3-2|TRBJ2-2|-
TGTGCCAGCAGCCAAGATCAGGAAAGGACCGGGGAGCTGTTTTTT
CASSQDQERTGELFF
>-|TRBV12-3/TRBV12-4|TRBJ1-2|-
TGTGCCAGCAGTCCATTAGCTAACTATGGCTACACCTTC
CASSPLANYGYTF
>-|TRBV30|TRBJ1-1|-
TGTGCCTGCGCCCGGGTCGGTGGCGTTAACACTGAAGCTTTCTTT
CACARVGGVNTEAFF
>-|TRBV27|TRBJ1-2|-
TGTGCCAGCAGTCCGCTCCAGGGAACAAATGGCTACACCTTC
CASSPLQGTNGYTF
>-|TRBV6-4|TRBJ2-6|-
TGTGCCAGCAGATATACTGGGGCCAACGTCCTGACTTTC
CASRYTGANVLTF
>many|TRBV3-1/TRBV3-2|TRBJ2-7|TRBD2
TGTGCCAGCAGCGAAACTAGCGGGGGGGCCTACGAGCAGTACTTC
CASSETSGGAYEQYF
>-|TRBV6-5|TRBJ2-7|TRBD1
TGTGCCAGCAGAGACCGGGACAGGGTCCTCGACGAGCAGTACTTC
CASRDRDRVLDEQYF
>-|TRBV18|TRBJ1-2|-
TGTGCCAGCTCACCCATCAGGGGCAGTTCGGGGTATGGCTACACCTTC
CASSPIRGSSGYGYTF
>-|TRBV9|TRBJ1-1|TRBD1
TGTGCCAGCAGCCAAAGGGGGGACAGTACCACTGAAGCTTTCTTT
CASSQRGDSTTEAFF
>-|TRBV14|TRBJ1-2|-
TGTGCCAGCAGCCAAGAACCGAGGCAGTATGGCTACACCTTC
CASSQEPRQYGYTF
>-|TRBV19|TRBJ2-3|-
TGTGCCAGTAGTATAGTTAGAGGGACTTCCACAGATACGCAGTATTTT
CASSIVRGTSTDTQYF
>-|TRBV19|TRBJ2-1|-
TGTGCCAGTAGTATAGCGGGGGTCTATGAGCAGTTCTTC
CASSIAGVYEQFF
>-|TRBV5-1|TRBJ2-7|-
TGCGCCAGCAGCTTGGCCGGACAGTCCCACGAGCAGTACTTC
CASSLAGQSHEQYF
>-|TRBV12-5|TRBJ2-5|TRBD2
TGTGCTAGTGTAGCGGGCCTCACTAGCGGGAGTACAGAGACCCAGTACTTC
CASVAGLTSGSTETQYF
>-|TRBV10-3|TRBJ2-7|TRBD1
TGTGCCACCAGACAGGGGGCGTTCGACTACGAGCAGTACTTC
CATRQGAFDYEQYF
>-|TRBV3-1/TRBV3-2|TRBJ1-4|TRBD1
TGTGCCAGCAGTCCAACGGGACAGGTATCGAATGAAAAACTGTTTTTT
CASSPTGQVSNEKLFF
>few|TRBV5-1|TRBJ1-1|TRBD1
TGCGCCAGCAGGGACAGGGGGAACACTGAAGCTTTCTTT
CASRDRGNTEAFF
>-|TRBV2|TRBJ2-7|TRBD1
TGTGCCAGCAGATCAGGACAGGGCTACGAGCAGTACTTC
CASRSGQGYEQYF
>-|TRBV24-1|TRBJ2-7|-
TGTGCCACCAGTGATCAACTTTTCTACGAGCAGTACTTC
CATSDQLFYEQYF
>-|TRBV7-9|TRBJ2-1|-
TGTGCCAGCAGCTTAGAGGAGAGTAGTGAGCAGTTCTTC
CASSLEESSEQFF
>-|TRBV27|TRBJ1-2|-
TGTGCCAGCAGTTTATTACCCAACAGGGCCGGTGGCTACACCTTC
CASSLLPNRAGGYTF
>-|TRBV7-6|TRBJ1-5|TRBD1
TGTGCCAGCAGCTTAGTGGTGGCAGGGGGACATAGCAATCAGCCCCAGCATTTT
CASSLVVAGGHSNQPQHF
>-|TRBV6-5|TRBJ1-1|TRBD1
TGTGCCAGCAGTTATACGGGACAGGGGGCGAAGGCTTTCTTT
CASSYTGQGAKAFF
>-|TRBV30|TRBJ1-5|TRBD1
TGTGCCTGGAGCGCGGACAGGATTAGCAATCAGCCCCAGCATTTT
CAWSADRISNQPQHF
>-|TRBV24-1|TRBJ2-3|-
TGTGCCACCAGTGTTTCAGGGGGGACAGATACGCAGTATTTT
CATSVSGGTDTQYF
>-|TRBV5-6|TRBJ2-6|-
TGTGCCAGCAGCTTGGTACAGGGAATTGGGGCCAACGTCCTGACTTTC
CASSLVQGIGANVLTF
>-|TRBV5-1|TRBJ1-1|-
TGCGCCAGCAGCTTGGGATACCAGGGACTAGGAGCTTTCTTT
CASSLGYQGLGAFF
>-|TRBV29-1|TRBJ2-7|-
TGCAGCGTTGAAGATGGGGAGGCCTACGAGCAGTACTTC
CSVEDGEAYEQYF
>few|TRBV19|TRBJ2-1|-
TGTGCCAGTAGTATTAGCTCTAGCGTGTACAATGAGCAGTTCTTC
CASSISSSVYNEQFF
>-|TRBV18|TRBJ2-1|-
TGTGCCAGCTCATCAAATAGCGTACGGTCCAATGAGCAGTTCTTC
CASSSNSVRSNEQFF
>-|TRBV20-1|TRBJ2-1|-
TGCAGTACCCGCTCCGGGTTCGAGCAGTTCTTC
CSTRSGFEQFF
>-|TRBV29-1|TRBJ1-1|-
TGCAGCGTGCGGCTGTGGAACACTGAAGCTTTCTTT
CSVRLWNTEAFF
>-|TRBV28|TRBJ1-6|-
TGTGCCAGCAGTTTAAGAGGGATCAGGACACCCCTCCACTTT
CASSLRGIRTPLHF
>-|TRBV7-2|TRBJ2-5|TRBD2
TGTGCCAGCAGCTTAGTAGGGACTAGCTTCCAAGAGACCCAGTACTTC
CASSLVGTSFQETQYF
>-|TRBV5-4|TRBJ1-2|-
TGTGCCAGCAGCTTTGACAGAGCTAACTATGGCTACACCTTC
CASSFDRANYGYTF
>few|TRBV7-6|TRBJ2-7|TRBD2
TGTGCCAGCAGCTTAGGAAGAGCGGGGGGGCGAAGCTCCTACGAGCAGTACTTC
CASSLGRAGGRSSYEQYF
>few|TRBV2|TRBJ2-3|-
TGTGCCAGCGACGAGGGCCTCGATCTTAGCACAGATACGCAGTATTTT
CASDEGLDLSTDTQYF
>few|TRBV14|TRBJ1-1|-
TGTGCCAGCAGCCAACCGGGGATGAACACTGAAGCTTTCTTT
CASSQPGMNTEAFF
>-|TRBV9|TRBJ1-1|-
TGTGCCAGCAACCTGCGGGGAGGGAACACTGAAGCTTTCTTT
CASNLRGGNTEAFF
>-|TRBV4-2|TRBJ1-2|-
TGTGCCAGCAGCCAAGAGGGGCTCTATGGCTACACCTTC
CASSQEGLYGYTF
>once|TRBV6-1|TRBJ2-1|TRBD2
TGTGCCAGCAGTGAAGGGACTAGCTCCTACAATGAGCAGTTCTTC
CASSEGTSSYNEQFF
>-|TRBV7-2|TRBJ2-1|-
TGTGCCAGCAGCTCTGCCGGGACTGGTATAATGATGCAGTTCTTC
CASSSAGTGIMMQFF
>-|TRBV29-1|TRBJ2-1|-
TGCAGCGTTGAAGATCCACAGTACGGCAATGAGCAGTTCTTC
CSVEDPQYGNEQFF
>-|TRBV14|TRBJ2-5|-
TGTGCCAGCAGCCCCCGAGGGGGGAGGGGAAAGACCCAGTACTTC
CASSPRGGRGKTQYF
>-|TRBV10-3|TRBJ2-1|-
TGTGCCATCTCTCGGGAGCAACGAGAGCAGTTCTTC
CAISREQREQFF
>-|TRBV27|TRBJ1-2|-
TGTGCCACCCGGGGTCTTGGTTACTATGGCTACACCTTC
CATRGLGYYGYTF
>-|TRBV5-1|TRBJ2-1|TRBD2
TGCGCCAGCAGCTTGGCAGCGGGAGGTCAATATGAGCAGTTCTTC
CASSLAAGGQYEQFF
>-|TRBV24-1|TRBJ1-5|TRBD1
TGTGCCACCAGTGACCCTCAGGGGGCGTGGAATCAGCCCCAGCATTTT
CATSDPQGAWNQPQHF
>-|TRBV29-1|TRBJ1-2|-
TGCAGCGTCCAGCGCGTCCAGGGCTACACCTTC
CSVQRVQGYTF
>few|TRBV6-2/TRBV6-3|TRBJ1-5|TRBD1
TGTGCCAGCAGTTACTTAGCCGGGACAGGGGTGTCAGTTAGCAATCAGCCCCAGCATTTT
CASSYLAGTGVSVSNQPQHF
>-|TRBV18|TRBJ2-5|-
TGTGCCAGCTCACCATCGCAAGAGACCCAGTACTTC
CASSPSQETQYF
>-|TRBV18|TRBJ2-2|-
TGTGCCAGCTCACCACGTAGCACGAACACCGGGGAGCTGTTTTTT
CASSPRSTNTGELFF
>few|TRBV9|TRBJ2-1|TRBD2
TGTGCCAGCAGCGACCGACGGGGGGGCGTGTCCTACAATGAGCAGTTCTTC
CASSDRRGGVSYNEQFF